The 24 T cell receptor beta chains listed next were all sequenced from one sample in a study of vaccination effects on CD4 cells after COVID-19. Here immunoSEQ multiplex PCR was the method, and the copy in TCRdb shows in-frame clones only, minus some. The table has tens of thousands of clones, more than 65% seen once. These receptors have no known antigen. Antigen-specific CD4+ T cells were expanded with viral peptide pools in the ViraFEST assay before sequencing. Subsequent to a culture period of less than twelve days, CD4+ T cells were isolated. The person had PCR-confirmed SARS-CoV-2 infection between March and December 2020. This sample comprised CD4+ T cells from PBMCs cultured with HIV peptides, obtained before COVID-19 vaccination. The subset here: HIV-1 Nef peptide pool negative control/reference culture. The receptors here all came from a human donor who had a prior SARS-CoV-2 infection.

The chain has TRBV9 and TRBJ2-3; D gene unclear. V lost 3 bases, J lost 2 bases, and 10 bases lay in between. The CDR3 sequence is 14 residues long. Germline lookup yields CDR1 SGDLS and CDR2 YYNGEE. CDR3 amino acids: CASSGVATTDTQYF. As DNA, the CDR3 is TGTGCCAGCAGCGGGGTGGCAACCACAGATACGCAGTATTTT.

This clone was recorded only once. The chain is built from TRBV5-1 and TRBJ2-1, with D maybe TRBD2 (7 bases). The CDR3 is 16 residues long. Per the germline V gene, CDR1 is SGHRS and CDR2 is YFSETQ. The V end was cut by 7 bases, the J end by 8 bases, with 25 bases between. CDR3: CASRPPLGGGLDEQFF. CDR3 DNA sequence: TGCGCCAGCCGACCTCCCCTGGGGGGGGGCTTGGATGAGCAGTTCTTC.

This rearrangement joins TRBV5-4 to TRBJ2-5, with 7 bases matching TRBD1. The germline gives CDR1 SGHNT, CDR2 YYREEE (reference sequence). V lost 0 bases, J lost 4 bases, and 6 bases stayed unmatched. This CDR3 is built from 15 residues. This chain's CDR3 is CASSLDRGAGETQYF. Here the CDR3 DNA reads TGTGCCAGCAGCTTGGACAGGGGAGCAGGAGAGACCCAGTACTTC.

The rearrangement uses TRBV14 and TRBJ1-1; 8 nucleotides align to TRBD1. Germline lookup yields CDR1 SGHDN and CDR2 FVKESK. The CDR3 contains 16 residues. Losses at the gene ends were 1 base for V and 1 base for J; bases not matched to a gene: 5. The CDR3 sequence: CASSQVGGTGNTEAFF. In nucleotides, the CDR3 is TGTGCCAGCAGCCAAGTGGGCGGGACAGGGAACACTGAAGCTTTCTTT.

The chain recombines TRBV10-3 with TRBJ1-2; TRBD1 matches at 7 bases. Germline V gives CDR1 ENHRY, CDR2 SYGVKD. J gave up 6 bases and V 2 bases, and 6 bases lay outside the gene matches. The CDR3 is made up of 14 amino acids. CDR3 amino acids: CAISESGQGDGYTF. The CDR3 DNA reads TGTGCCATCAGTGAGAGTGGGCAGGGGGATGGCTACACCTTC.

CDR3 amino acids: CASSQLTDTQYF. CDR3 nucleotides: TGTGCCAGCAGCCAACTAACGGATACGCAGTATTTT. The gene calls are TRBV4-2 and TRBJ2-3, with D hard to call. The CDR3 contains 12 residues. V lost 2 bases and J lost 6, with 6 bases in between. CDR1 and CDR2 from the germline V gene are LGHNA and YNFKEQ.

V usage is TRBV5-1 and J usage is TRBJ2-7, with 10 bases matching TRBD1. The germline CDR1 and CDR2 sequences are SGHRS and YFSETQ. This CDR3 is 15 amino acids long. V gave up 4 bases and J gave up 4 bases; unmatched junction bases: 8. In DNA form, the CDR3 reads TGCGCCAGCAGCCGGGGGACAGGGGAGGGTTACGAGCAGTACTTC. This translates into CASSRGTGEGYEQYF.

Only a few counts were recorded for this clone. This chain joins TRBV5-1 and TRBJ2-7; tentatively, D is TRBD1 or TRBD2 (5 bases each). With 4 bases removed from V and 5 bases from J, the gap between germline ends came to 16 bases. Germline CDR1 SGHRS, CDR2 YFSETQ. The CDR3 runs 14 residues. The CDR3 DNA sequence: TGCGCCAGCAGCGGACGGGCAGGGAGTGACGAGCAGTACTTC. Protein sequence: CASSGRAGSDEQYF.

This clone has more than one count but fewer than ten. J is TRBJ2-1 and V is TRBV20-1; D remains unclear. The CDR3 consists of 13 residues. V lost 3 bases, J lost 6 bases, and 12 bases lay in between. Germline V CDR1 and CDR2: DFQATT, SNEGSKA (reference sequence). The CDR3 sequence: CSASRGLGNEQFF. The CDR3 DNA sequence: TGCAGTGCTAGTCGCGGTCTCGGCAATGAGCAGTTCTTC.

The chain carries TRBV25-1 and TRBJ2-5; D perhaps matches TRBD2 (6 bases). With 5 bases removed from V and 1 base from J, the gap between germline ends came to 14 bases. The CDR3 totals 15 residues. In germline, CDR1 is MGHDK, CDR2 SYGVNS. CDR3 in amino acids: CASSRPSVLQETQYF. The CDR3 DNA follows: TGTGCCAGCAGTCGCCCTAGCGTCCTCCAAGAGACCCAGTACTTC.

The gene calls are TRBV6-6 and TRBJ1-6; D gene uncertain. CDR1 and CDR2 (germline): MNHNY, SVGAGI (reference sequence). The CDR3 length is 16 residues. V was cut by 5 bases and J by 4 bases, with 15 bases left in between. The DNA for the CDR3 is TGTGCCAGCAGTCCCAAGCCCGGACGGTATAATTCACCCCTCCACTTT. Its translation is CASSPKPGRYNSPLHF.

This clone showed up just a few times. V and J are TRBV7-9 and TRBJ2-5; TRBD2 might be the D (7 bases). V lost 3 bases and J 3 bases, leaving 14 bases between the germline ends. The CDR3 has 15 amino acids. The germline CDR1 and CDR2 sequences are SEHNR and FQNEAQ (reference sequence). The CDR3 here is CASSFWTGGEETQYF. CDR3 DNA sequence: TGTGCCAGCAGCTTCTGGACGGGGGGCGAAGAGACCCAGTACTTC.

The rearrangement joins TRBV7-2 to TRBJ1-4, with TRBD1 identical over 7 bases. The CDR3 extends over 14 amino acids. CDR1 and CDR2 (germline): SGHTA, FQGNSA. With 5 bases clipped from V and 7 bases from J, the junction kept 7 bases outside the gene matches. The CDR3 reads CASSQNRGGEKLFF. Here the CDR3 DNA reads TGTGCCAGCAGCCAAAACAGGGGTGGTGAAAAACTGTTTTTT.

The chain joins TRBV18 to TRBJ1-6, with D unresolved. CDR1 is KGHSH, CDR2 LQKENI, per germline. Trimming left V 0 bases short and J 0 bases short, with 6 bases between. The CDR3 runs to 16 residues. The CDR3 DNA reads as TGTGCCAGCTCACCACCCGGGAGCTCCTATAATTCACCCCTCCACTTT. It is translated as CASSPPGSSYNSPLHF.

CDR3 sequence (DNA): TGTGCCAGCAGTCATTTTAAGGCCGCCGGGACGGATAACACTGAAGCTTTCTTT. Amino acid sequence: CASSHFKAAGTDNTEAFF. J is TRBJ1-1 and V is TRBV27, with D perhaps TRBD1 (5 bases). The ends were cut back, 5 bases at V and 2 bases at J, with 24 bases in the middle. The CDR3 extends over 18 amino acids. Looked up from germline, CDR1 is MNHEY and CDR2 is SMNVEV (reference sequence).

The J gene is TRBJ2-3, the V gene TRBV10-1; D is possibly TRBD1 or TRBD2 (5 bases each). Germline V gene lookup returns CDR1 WNHNN and CDR2 SYGVQD (reference sequence). The CDR3 length is 16 residues. Trimming took off 0 bases at V and 0 bases at J, with 10 bases between the two ends. CDR3: CASSESGRTSTDTQYF. The CDR3 DNA follows: TGCGCCAGCAGTGAGTCGGGGCGGACTAGCACAGATACGCAGTATTTT.

This clone was recorded only once. The chain carries TRBV6-2 or TRBV6-3 and TRBJ2-1; D possibly uses TRBD1 or TRBD2 (5 bases each). The CDR3 has 13 amino acids. V lost 6 bases and J 8 bases, leaving 14 bases between the germline ends. The germline gives CDR1 MNHEY, CDR2 SVGEGT. The CDR3 DNA follows: TGTGCCAGCAGCCGACCCGGGACGTATGAGCAGTTCTTC. Its translation: CASSRPGTYEQFF.

The V call is TRBV5-6, the J call TRBJ2-7, with a tentative D call TRBD1 (5 bases). Germline V gene data show CDR1 as SGHDT and CDR2 as YYEEEE. With 4 bases removed from V and 2 bases from J, the gap between germline ends came to 13 bases. This CDR3 is 14 amino acids long. The CDR3 nucleotides read TGTGCCAGCAGCGTCCTGACAGACCCCTACGAGCAGTACTTC. Protein sequence: CASSVLTDPYEQYF.

V gene TRBV7-2 combines with J gene TRBJ1-2; D ambiguous. CDR3 length: 13 residues. Trimming removed 5 bases at V and 1 base at J, with 8 bases between. CDR1 and CDR2 (germline): SGHTA, FQGNSA. The CDR3 reads CASSPDDNYGYTF. The CDR3 region has the DNA TGTGCCAGCAGCCCGGATGATAACTATGGCTACACCTTC.

V gene TRBV23-1 combines with J gene TRBJ2-1, with 10 nucleotides matching TRBD2. TRBV23-1 is annotated as an ORF whose role is uncertain. This CDR3 spans 19 amino acids. Unmatched junction bases numbered 10, after V lost 2 bases and J lost 0 bases. The CDR3 spells CASSQGASGGPSSYNEQFF. The CDR3 DNA reads TGCGCCAGCAGTCAAGGAGCTAGCGGGGGCCCCAGCTCCTACAATGAGCAGTTCTTC.

This clone was recorded once. The chain recombines TRBV25-1 with TRBJ2-3; 8 bases map to TRBD2. Germline V lookup: CDR1 MGHDK, CDR2 SYGVNS. Losses at the gene ends were 1 base for V and 2 bases for J; bases not matched to a gene: 2. This CDR3 region has 15 residues. In DNA form, the CDR3 reads TGTGCCAGCAGTGAATGGCGGGGGGCCACAGATACGCAGTATTTT. It encodes CASSEWRGATDTQYF. The full variable domain, its missing parts supplied by reference TRBV25-1 and TRBJ2-3, is EADIYQTPRYLVIGTGKKITLECSQTMGHDKMYWYQQDPGMELHLIHYSYGVNSTEKGDLSSESTVSRIRTEHFPLTLESARPSHTSQYLCASSEWRGATDTQYFGPGTRLTVL.

The genes are TRBV3-1 (or the pseudogene TRBV3-2) and TRBJ2-7, with TRBD2 matching over 16 bases. The germline V gene encodes CDR1 LGHDT and CDR2 YNNKEL (reference sequence). V gave up 0 bases and J gave up 3 bases; unmatched junction bases: 11. This CDR3 region has 20 residues. The CDR3 DNA is TGTGCCAGCAGCCAAGAAGGGACTAGCGGGAGGGCCGGGTCCCACTACGAGCAGTACTTC. Protein product: CASSQEGTSGRAGSHYEQYF.

V usage is TRBV18 and J usage is TRBJ2-7; 7 nucleotides match TRBD2. The CDR3 is 15 residues long. Germline V CDR1 and CDR2: KGHSH, LQKENI. V lost 4 bases and J lost 0; bases outside the gene matches: 6. The CDR3 spells CASSRDYQTSYEQYF. The CDR3 DNA is TGTGCCAGCTCACGGGACTACCAAACCTCCTACGAGCAGTACTTC.

The chain has TRBV5-1 and TRBJ2-3, with TRBD2 matching over 7 bases. J gave up 6 bases and V 1 base, and 5 bases lay outside the gene matches. This CDR3 has 14 amino acids. CDR1 SGHRS and CDR2 YFSETQ come from the germline V gene. This chain's CDR3 is CASSLYRGEDTQYF. CDR3 nucleotide sequence: TGCGCCAGCAGCTTGTATCGGGGGGAGGATACGCAGTATTTT.